The 13 T cell receptor beta chains given below trace back to one sample, sequenced in a study of T cells in Graves' hyperthyroidism and ophthalmopathy. Amplification yielded TCR beta CDR3 regions, with RNA transcripts as the source. The primer set for the first-round RT-PCR of the TCR CDR3 was HTBI. TCRdb ran MiXCR on the multiplex PCR reads and lists one entry per CDR3 protein. The repertoire consists of some 510,000 distinct CDR3 sequences, with under 25% occurring once and the leading ten covering about a quarter. The sequencing input was blood. Receptors were obtained from a young man with Graves' hyperthyroidism.

This clonotype has a count of ten or more. V gene TRBV20-1 combines with J gene TRBJ2-7, with D perhaps TRBD1 (5 bases). From germline, CDR1 is DFQATT and CDR2 SNEGSKA (reference sequence). V shed 2 bases and J shed 0 bases, with 11 bases lying between them. This CDR3 contains 14 residues. The CDR3 protein is CSARRQGLSYEQYF. CDR3 sequence (DNA): TGCAGTGCTAGAAGGCAGGGTCTCTCCTACGAGCAGTACTTC.

This clonotype was picked up many times. The genes are TRBV11-2 and TRBJ2-2, with D possibly being TRBD1 (5 bases). CDR3 length equals 17 residues. Trimming cost V 7 bases and J 6 bases, with 24 bases left between them. Germline V gene data show CDR1 as SGHAT and CDR2 as FQNNGV. CDR3 nucleotide sequence: TGTGCCAGCATCGTCCACCGCAGGGATCGCATCGCCGGGGAGCTGTTTTTT. This gives the protein CASIVHRRDRIAGELFF.

In its sample, this clonotype was seen many times. The chain links TRBV29-1 to TRBJ2-5, with 9 bases lining up with TRBD2. The CDR3 extends over 14 amino acids. The V segment lost 3 bases and the J segment 7 bases; nucleotides outside the gene matches: 9. CDR1 SQVTM and CDR2 ANQGSEA come from the germline V gene. CDR3 nucleotide sequence: TGCAGCGTTGATGATAGCGGGGGTGTTTGGACCCAGTACTTC. This sequence encodes CSVDDSGGVWTQYF.

In this sample, this clonotype turned up many times. The chain has TRBV27 and TRBJ2-2; no firm D call. There are 15 residues in the CDR3. V shed 3 bases and J shed 4 bases, with 12 bases lying between them. CDR1 MNHEY and CDR2 SMNVEV come from the germline V gene (reference sequence). In nucleotides, the CDR3 is TGTGCCAGCAGTTTGGTGAGGCAAGGCACCGGGGAGCTGTTTTTT. Translation gives CASSLVRQGTGELFF.

The sample holds a few counts of this clonotype. The chain links TRBV9 to TRBJ2-7; weak D call: TRBD1 (6 bases). This CDR3 spans 16 amino acids. Trimming removed 3 bases from V and 2 bases from J, with 18 bases in between. CDR1 is SGDLS and CDR2 is YYNGEE in the germline V gene. The CDR3 region is CASSARAGAPAYEQYF. Here the CDR3 DNA reads TGTGCCAGCAGCGCCCGCGCAGGGGCCCCAGCCTACGAGCAGTACTTC.

This clonotype showed up many times. V and J are TRBV7-8 and TRBJ2-5; 8 bases match TRBD2. Trimming cost V 6 bases and J 5 bases; bases outside gene matches: 11. The CDR3 is 15 amino acids. Germline CDR1 and CDR2: SGHVS and FQNEAQ. The CDR3: CASRTPGLVAETQYF. The CDR3 nucleotides read TGTGCCAGCAGGACGCCGGGACTAGTAGCCGAGACCCAGTACTTC.

This clonotype was detected a few times. The rearrangement uses TRBV20-1 and TRBJ2-7; tentative D call: TRBD2 (7 bases). The CDR3 has 12 residues. V lost 8 bases to trimming and J lost 3 bases, with 14 bases between them. Germline V gene data show CDR1 as DFQATT and CDR2 as SNEGSKA (reference sequence). The CDR3 reads CSYQGGGYEQYF. For the CDR3, the DNA is TGCAGTTACCAGGGAGGGGGCTACGAGCAGTACTTC.

The chain employs TRBV25-1 and TRBJ2-2, with 9 positions matching TRBD1. The V gene's germline CDR1 is MGHDK and CDR2 SYGVNS. This CDR3 is 14 amino acids long. V trimming: 6 bases; J trimming: 8 bases; junction bases outside the gene matches: 7. The CDR3 is CASRGQGLLGELFF. The CDR3 DNA is TGTGCCAGCAGGGGACAGGGATTATTGGGGGAGCTGTTTTTT.

Concerning this clonotype itself: The conserved final phenylalanine or tryptophan is absent from the CDR3, which likely points to a read error. This chain uses TRBV5-6 with TRBJ1-2; D uncertain. The V and J ends lost 4 bases and 0 bases respectively, with 13 bases between them. The germline V gene encodes CDR1 SGHDT and CDR2 YYEEEE. The CDR3 is 15 residues long. DNA for the CDR3: TGTGCCAGCAGCCCCCCCGAGCTCCCTAACTATGGCTACACCGTC. Residues: CASSPPELPNYGYTV.

This clonotype was counted ten times or more. The chain links TRBV7-8 to TRBJ1-5; D is uncertain. V dropped 0 bases and J dropped 5 bases, with 11 bases sitting between them. This CDR3 has 15 residues. CDR1 SGHVS and CDR2 FQNEAQ come from the germline V gene. The CDR3 DNA sequence: TGTGCCAGCAGCTTAGCGCAGGTCCCGTATCAGCCCCAGCATTTT. Translating it yields CASSLAQVPYQPQHF.

The sample holds a few counts of this clonotype. The gene calls are TRBV16 and TRBJ1-1, with D unclear. CDR1 is KGHSY and CDR2 is FQNENV in the germline V gene. The CDR3 loop spans 14 amino acids. Trimming took off 1 base at V and 0 bases at J, with 6 bases between the two ends. The CDR3 here is CASSQLSMNTEAFF. The CDR3 nucleotides read TGTGCCAGCAGCCAATTAAGTATGAACACTGAAGCTTTCTTT.

This clonotype came up many times. The V gene is TRBV30, the J gene TRBJ1-5; TRBD1 might be the D (5 bases). This CDR3 is built from 15 residues. Trimming stripped 5 bases from V and 2 bases from J, with 16 bases between. Looked up from germline, CDR1 is GTSNPN and CDR2 is SVGIG (reference sequence). The CDR3 coding sequence is TGTGCCTGGGGCAGGGACTCGGGGGGCAATCAGCCCCAGCATTTT. Encoded protein: CAWGRDSGGNQPQHF.

Ten or more counts support this clonotype. The J gene is TRBJ2-2, the V gene TRBV2; D perhaps matches TRBD1 (6 bases). The CDR3 loop spans 14 amino acids. Germline V gene data show CDR1 as SNHLY and CDR2 as FYNNEI. V was shortened by 6 bases and J by 1 base, with 9 bases between the two germline ends. This chain's CDR3 is CASSWTVNTGELFF. As DNA, the CDR3 is TGTGCCAGCAGCTGGACAGTGAACACCGGGGAGCTGTTTTTT.